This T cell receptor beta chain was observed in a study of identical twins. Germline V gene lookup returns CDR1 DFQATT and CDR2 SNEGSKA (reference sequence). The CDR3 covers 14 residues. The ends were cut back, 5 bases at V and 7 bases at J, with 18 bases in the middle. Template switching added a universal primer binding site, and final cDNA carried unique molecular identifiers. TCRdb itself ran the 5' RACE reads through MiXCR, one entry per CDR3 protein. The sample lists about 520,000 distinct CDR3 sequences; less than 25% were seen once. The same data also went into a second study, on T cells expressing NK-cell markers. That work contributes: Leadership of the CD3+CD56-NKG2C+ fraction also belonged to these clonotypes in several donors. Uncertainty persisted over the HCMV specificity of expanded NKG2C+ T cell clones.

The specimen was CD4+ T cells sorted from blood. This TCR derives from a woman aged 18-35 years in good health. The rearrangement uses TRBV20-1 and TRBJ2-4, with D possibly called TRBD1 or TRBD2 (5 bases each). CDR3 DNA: TGCAGTGCTCCGATCCGGGGCCCGGCGAACATTCAGTACTTC. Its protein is CSAPIRGPANIQYF.